This entry describes one TCR beta chain. The antigen remains undetermined. This specimen belongs to a study of shared clonotypes between healthy human individuals. Across the whole study: The study used three CD4 naive, three CD4 memory, two CD8 naive and one CD8 memory plate per donor.

Naive-designated CD8 cells lacked CD45RO, were positively enriched for CCR7, and omitted terminally differentiated effector memory CD45RA+ cells. Points from the study as a whole: Sampling was confined to blood; repertoires within tissues likely differ. Naive subsets generally had larger estimated richness than memory subsets.

Deep-level running was used for the assay. Measured with immunoSEQ multiplex PCR; TCRdb has only the in-frame clones, and not every one. The repertoire includes roughly 650,000 clones, around 96% of them detected once, and about 0.12% sits in the top ten. The V and J ends lost 6 bases and 1 base respectively, with 10 bases between them. Germline V CDR1 and CDR2: LNHDA, SQIVND (reference sequence). This CDR3 has 14 amino acids. Sequenced material: naive CD8+ T cells sorted from blood. The TCR was taken from a woman in her thirties in good health. The V and J genes are TRBV19 and TRBJ2-1; possibly TRBD2 for D (6 bases). As DNA, the CDR3 is TGTGCCAGTAGGACGACTAGATCCTACAATGAGCAGTTCTTC. It codes for CASRTTRSYNEQFF.